One and the same sample provided the 24 T cell receptor beta chains below, sequenced in a study of breast tumors, draining lymph nodes, adjacent tissues. Samples came from axillary lymph nodes draining the breast cancer. In TCRdb, the multiplex PCR reads were re-called with MiXCR into one record per CDR3 protein. The repertoire holds about 130,000 distinct CDR3 sequences, about 20% seen once, with about 2.2% in the top ten. The sample comprised axillary lymph node tissue. The receptors originated from a female donor with breast cancer. Some clones in this sample may be carry-over from other donors' samples.

Details on this clonotype: This clone may be a read error of a much larger clone one base away. The chain employs TRBV19 and TRBJ1-4; TRBD1 aligns across 9 bases. The CDR3 totals 13 residues. V lost 7 bases, J lost 10 bases, and 7 bases stayed unmatched. Germline V gene sequence: CDR1 LNHDA, CDR2 SQIVND (reference sequence). In DNA, the CDR3 is TGTGCCAGTAAGGGACAGGGCTACGGAAAACTGTTTTTT. It is translated as CASKGQGYGKLFF.

About this clonotype: A much more abundant neighbour one base away suggests this may be a read error. The chain recombines TRBV7-9 with TRBJ1-5; TRBD1 might be the D (5 bases). Looked up from germline, CDR1 is SEHNR and CDR2 is FQNEAQ (reference sequence). This CDR3 has 15 amino acids. Trimming took off 5 bases at V and 0 bases at J, with 11 bases between the two ends. CDR3 nucleotides: TGTGCCAGCAGCCCCCGAGGGGATAGCAATCAGCCCCAGCATTTT. Protein sequence: CASSPRGDSNQPQHF.

This clonotype was recorded at least ten times. DNA for the CDR3: TGCAGTACCTTCGGTAGCGGGAGTCAAGAGACCCAGTACTTC. This codes for CSTFGSGSQETQYF. The chain recombines TRBV20-1 with TRBJ2-5; 9 bases agree with TRBD2. The germline CDR1 and CDR2 sequences are DFQATT and SNEGSKA (reference sequence). The trim removed 8 bases at V and 2 bases at J, leaving 9 bases unmatched. This CDR3 has 14 residues.

This clonotype was detected ten times or more. The chain is built from TRBV29-1 and TRBJ2-1; 9 positions agree with TRBD2. Germline V gives CDR1 SQVTM, CDR2 ANQGSEA. CDR3 length: 14 amino acids. Germline trimming cut 6 bases from V and 0 bases from J; bases unmatched to any gene: 3. The CDR3 DNA reads as TGCAGCGTCGTTAGCGGGAGCTCCTACAATGAGCAGTTCTTC. It is translated as CSVVSGSSYNEQFF.

At least ten counts were recorded for this clonotype. V is TRBV28 and J is TRBJ2-7; D is unclear. Trimming removed 8 bases from V and 4 bases from J, with 21 bases in between. Germline CDR1 MDHEN, CDR2 SYDVKM. CDR3 length equals 15 residues. The CDR3 DNA sequence: TGTGCCAGCGTGAACAGAGGTTCCGGAAAGTACGAGCAGTACTTC. This codes for CASVNRGSGKYEQYF. The full variable domain, completed using reference TRBV28 and TRBJ2-7, is DVKVTQSSRYLVKRTGEKVFLECVQDMDHENMFWYRQDPGLGLRLIYFSYDVKMKEKGDIPEGYSVSREKKERFSLILESASTNQTSMYLCASVNRGSGKYEQYFGPGTRLTVT.

To note about this clonotype: Possible read error: a much larger clone is one base away. V usage is TRBV12-3 or TRBV12-4 and J usage is TRBJ2-2; maybe TRBD2 (5 bases). The CDR3 contains 14 residues. The CDR3 is CASSLRVDTGELSF. The DNA of the CDR3 is TGTGCCAGCAGTTTAAGGGTAGACACCGGGGAGCTGTCTTTT.

This clonotype was picked up many times. The J gene is TRBJ1-6, the V gene TRBV28, with 8 bases matching TRBD1. This CDR3 has 14 residues. CDR1 and CDR2 (germline): MDHEN, SYDVKM. Trimming took 6 bases from V and 6 from J; bases not matched to a gene: 4. This CDR3 is CASRPGQANSPLHF. The CDR3 DNA reads TGTGCCAGCAGACCGGGACAGGCTAATTCACCCCTCCACTTT.

The table lists this clonotype with a few counts. The J gene is TRBJ2-5, the V gene TRBV20-1; 7 bases agree with TRBD1. Germline V gene sequence: CDR1 DFQATT, CDR2 SNEGSKA (reference sequence). The CDR3 sequence is 15 residues long. The J segment lost 7 bases and the V segment lost 6 bases, leaving 17 bases of the junction unmatched. The CDR3 sequence: CSANPVGQYSGTQYF. CDR3 bases: TGCAGTGCCAACCCAGTGGGACAGTATTCGGGGACCCAGTACTTC.

J is TRBJ2-4 and V is TRBV20-1, with 9 positions matching TRBD1. This CDR3 comprises 15 residues. Trimming cost V 5 bases and J 1 base; bases outside gene matches: 6. CDR1 and CDR2 from the germline V gene are DFQATT and SNEGSKA (reference sequence). The CDR3 DNA reads as TGCAGTGCTTCTACAGGGGGCATGGCCAAAAACATTCAGTACTTC. This encodes CSASTGGMAKNIQYF.

Notes on this clonotype: A single base separates this from a much larger clone, so it may be a read error. V and J are TRBV15 and TRBJ1-2, with D possibly matching TRBD1 (6 bases). Germline lookup yields CDR1 LNHNV and CDR2 YYDKDF (reference sequence). Deletions cut 1 base from V and 3 bases from J, with 12 bases between. The CDR3 loop spans 15 amino acids. The CDR3 loop reads CATSRGGGPHYGYTF. The CDR3 DNA reads TGTGCCACCAGCAGAGGTGGGGGGCCGCACTATGGCTACACCTTC. Full variable domain (missing parts from reference TRBV15 and TRBJ1-2): DAMVIQNPRYQVTQFGKPVTLSCSQTLNHNVMYWYQQKSSQAPKLLFHYYDKDFNNEADTPDNFQSRRPNTSFCFLDIRSPGLGDTAMYLCATSRGGGPHYGYTFGSGTRLTVV.

The chain uses TRBV6-5 and TRBJ2-2; 11 bases map to TRBD1. CDR1 and CDR2 (germline): MNHEY, SVGAGI. The CDR3 loop spans 16 amino acids. V was clipped by 6 bases and J by 7 bases; unmatched bases: 10. The CDR3 spells CASSLDGTGGVGELFF. For the CDR3, the DNA is TGTGCCAGCAGCCTGGACGGGACAGGGGGGGTCGGGGAGCTGTTTTTT.

This clonotype occurred many times. The chain is built from TRBV5-1 and TRBJ2-1; 7 bases are a match to TRBD2. The CDR3 is 14 amino acids. Germline CDR1 is SGHRS and CDR2 is YFSETQ. J gave up 6 bases and V 0 bases, and 3 bases lay outside the gene matches. CDR3 loop: CASSLVGGGNEQFF. The DNA for the CDR3 is TGCGCCAGCAGCTTGGTGGGCGGGGGCAATGAGCAGTTCTTC.

As to this clonotype: A much larger clonotype is one base distant, so this may be a read error. V usage is TRBV27 and J usage is TRBJ1-2; TRBD1 matches at 9 bases. Germline values: CDR1 MNHEY, CDR2 SMNVEV (reference sequence). This CDR3 is built from 15 residues. The CDR3 loop reads CASRLSTGGRYGYTF. CDR3 DNA sequence: TGTGCCAGCAGGTTATCGACAGGGGGGCGCTATGGCTACACCTTC.

This clonotype was seen many times. The chain joins TRBV10-1 to TRBJ2-2, with TRBD2 as a possible D gene (5 bases). With 5 bases removed from V and 1 base from J, the gap between germline ends came to 17 bases. The CDR3 covers 17 residues. Looked up from germline, CDR1 is WNHNN and CDR2 is SYGVQD (reference sequence). The CDR3 DNA reads TGCGCCAGCAGTCCTTTGACCCTGAGGGAGAACACCGGGGAGCTGTTTTTT. The encoded protein is CASSPLTLRENTGELFF.

A remark on this clonotype: It may be a read error: a sequence one base away is much more abundant. J is TRBJ2-7 and V is TRBV3-1, with 10 bases matching TRBD2. Germline CDR1 LGHDT, CDR2 YNNKEL (reference sequence). V gave up 4 bases and J gave up 6 bases; unmatched junction bases: 9. The CDR3 contains 15 residues. DNA of the CDR3: TGTGCCAGCAGCCCCTATCCTAGCGGGAGCTGCGAGCAGTACTTC. It yields the protein CASSPYPSGSCEQYF.

This clonotype was counted many times. The rearrangement joins TRBV10-2 to TRBJ2-1; 10 bases fit TRBD2. CDR3 length: 15 residues. CDR1 is WSHSY, CDR2 SAAADI, per germline. Trimming took 6 bases from V and 5 from J; bases not matched to a gene: 7. This CDR3 reads CASRDSGRAHNEQFF. The CDR3 DNA sequence: TGCGCCAGCAGGGACAGCGGGAGGGCCCACAATGAGCAGTTCTTC.

At least ten counts were recorded for this clonotype. This chain links TRBV7-6 with TRBJ2-1; 13 bases are a match to TRBD2. The germline V gene encodes CDR1 SGHVS and CDR2 FNYEAQ. The CDR3 is 15 residues long. V gave up 5 bases and J gave up 7 bases; unmatched junction bases: 5. CDR3 in amino acids: CASSPGTSGINEQFF. The CDR3 region has the DNA TGTGCCAGCAGCCCCGGGACTAGCGGGATTAATGAGCAGTTCTTC.

Many counts were recorded for this clonotype. This chain connects TRBV9 to TRBJ2-1; 10 bases are a match to TRBD2. The CDR3 loop spans 15 amino acids. From germline, CDR1 is SGDLS and CDR2 YYNGEE. J was trimmed by 9 bases and V by 0 bases; bases with no gene match: 6. The CDR3, as DNA: TGTGCCAGCAGCGTAGGGGCTAGCGGGAGCGGTGAGCAGTTCTTC. Translated: CASSVGASGSGEQFF. The full variable domain, completed using reference TRBV9 and TRBJ2-1, is DSGVTQTPKHLITATGQRVTLRCSPRSGDLSVYWYQQSLDQGLQFLIQYYNGEERAKGNILERFSAQQFPDLHSELNLSSLELGDSALYFCASSVGASGSGEQFFGPGTRLTVL.

Concerning this clonotype itself: Compared with germline, one end of the junction differs, possibly owing to a read error. The V gene is TRBV9, the J gene TRBJ2-2, with D possibly TRBD2 on 5 matching bases. Germline CDR1 is SGDLS and CDR2 is YYNGEE. This CDR3 comprises 11 residues. The CDR3 DNA reads TGTGCCAGCCCCCGGTTCGGGGAGCCGTTTTTT. Translating gives CASPRFGEPFF.

This clonotype has just a few counts. This sequence joins TRBV5-8 and TRBJ1-4; 9 positions match TRBD1. Per the germline V gene, CDR1 is SGHTS and CDR2 is YDEGEE. CDR3 size: 15 residues. The J segment lost 8 bases and the V segment lost 3 bases, leaving 8 bases of the junction unmatched. In DNA, the CDR3 is TGTGCCAGCAGCTGGACAGGGGCCAGGGGAGAAAAACTGTTTTTT. This sequence encodes CASSWTGARGEKLFF. The entire variable domain, with the rest obtained from reference TRBV5-8 and TRBJ1-4, is as follows: EAGVTQSPTHLIKTRGQQATLRCSPISGHTSVYWYQQALGLGLQFLLWYDEGEERNRGNFPPRFSGRQFPNYSSELNVNALELEDSALYLCASSWTGARGEKLFFGSGTQLSVL.

As for this clonotype: One base away lies a much larger clone, so this may be a sequencing read error. Because the CDR3 is missing its conserved closing phenylalanine or tryptophan, this is likely a read error. The chain couples TRBV29-1 to TRBJ2-1; the D is unclear. CDR1 is SQVTM and CDR2 is ANQGSEA in the germline V gene. The CDR3 is 11 amino acids. Trimming stripped 4 bases from V and 6 bases from J, with 7 bases between. The CDR3 sequence is CSVAESNEQFL. The CDR3 DNA is TGCAGCGTTGCCGAATCCAATGAGCAGTTCCTC.

CDR3 DNA sequence: TGTGCCAGCAGCCGACAGGGTTCAACTAATGAAAAACTGTTTTTT. It yields the protein CASSRQGSTNEKLFF. This sequence joins TRBV3-1 and TRBJ1-4; 7 positions match TRBD1. Germline V CDR1 and CDR2: LGHDT, YNNKEL (reference sequence). V lost 4 bases and J lost 0; bases outside the gene matches: 2. The length of the CDR3 is 15 residues. Full variable domain (missing parts from reference TRBV3-1 and TRBJ1-4): DTAVSQTPKYLVTQMGNDKSIKCEQNLGHDTMYWYKQDSKKFLKIMFSYNNKELIINETVPNRFSPKSPDKAHLNLHINSLELGDSAVYFCASSRQGSTNEKLFFGSGTQLSVL.

This clonotype was observed at least ten times. The chain combines TRBV20-1 with TRBJ2-3, with TRBD2 matching over 9 bases. Germline V gives CDR1 DFQATT, CDR2 SNEGSKA (reference sequence). Trimming took 0 bases from V and 1 from J; bases not matched to a gene: 8. There are 17 residues in the CDR3. CDR3 nucleotide sequence: TGCAGTGCTAGAGATCCTATGACTAGCGGAGGCACAGATACGCAGTATTTT. Its protein is CSARDPMTSGGTDTQYF.

As for this clonotype: No conserved phenylalanine or tryptophan ends this CDR3, so it is likely a read error. The genes are TRBV14 and TRBJ2-7; TRBD2 matches at 9 bases. CDR1 and CDR2 (germline): SGHDN, FVKESK. V lost 0 bases and J lost 6; bases outside the gene matches: 6. The CDR3 has 15 amino acids. The chain's CDR3 is CASSQDVVAGAEQYS. Here the CDR3 DNA reads TGTGCCAGCAGCCAAGACGTCGTAGCGGGAGCCGAGCAGTACTCC.